These T cell receptor beta chains were read from a single sample in a study of blood T cell repertoires in COVID-19. Here immunoSEQ multiplex PCR was the method, and the copy in TCRdb shows in-frame clones only, minus some. Here the sample spans approximately 84,000 clones, roughly 90% being singletons. Sequenced: peripheral blood. All receptors derive from a human donor with active COVID-19. The donor label of this sample is uncertain. Each CDR3 is given with its conserved first and last residue. D genes are given only for firm matches. For some rows the clone size is stated as once, few or many, or as a class when expanded; others skip it.

CATRTGERGYGYTF	TGTGCCACCCGGACAGGGGAGAGGGGCTATGGCTACACCTTC	NA	TRBV15	TRBJ1-2	TRBD1
CASVQGTYEQYF	TGTGCCAGCGTACAGGGAACCTACGAGCAGTACTTC	NA	TRBV6-5	TRBJ2-7	NA
CASSLDWGQGPEPSTDTQYF	TGTGCCAGCAGTTTAGATTGGGGACAGGGGCCCGAACCGAGCACAGATACGCAGTATTTT	once	TRBV28	TRBJ2-3	TRBD1
CASSQVGLPADTQYF	TGCGCCAGCAGCCAAGTGGGACTACCCGCGGATACCCAGTACTTC	once	TRBV4-3	TRBJ2-7	TRBD2
CASSQDGTNEKLFF	TGCGCCAGCAGCCAAGACGGGACTAATGAAAAACTGTTTTTT	NA	TRBV4-3	TRBJ1-4	NA
CASSFLVYDRGPEAFF	TGTGCCAGCAGCTTCCTAGTGTACGACAGGGGACCTGAAGCTTTCTTT	NA	TRBV28	TRBJ1-1	TRBD1
CASSSGQGNYGYTF	TGTGCCAGCAGTTCCGGACAGGGTAACTATGGCTACACCTTC	few	TRBV6-2/TRBV6-3	TRBJ1-2	TRBD1
CASSQAWGSFTEAFF	TGTGCCAGCAGCCAAGCTTGGGGCAGTTTCACTGAAGCTTTCTTT	NA	TRBV14	TRBJ1-1	NA
CASTSAGGTDTQYF	TGTGCCAGCACCTCAGCGGGGGGCACAGATACGCAGTATTTT	NA	TRBV6-6	TRBJ2-3	TRBD2
CASSALTGITDTQYF	TGTGCCAGCAGCGCACTAACAGGGATCACAGATACGCAGTATTTT	NA	TRBV9	TRBJ2-3	NA
CASSSWTGVSTDTQYF	TGTGCCAGCAGCTCCTGGACAGGAGTGAGCACAGATACGCAGTATTTT	NA	TRBV7-8	TRBJ2-3	TRBD1
CASSPSFLPAGNTIYF	TGTGCCAGCAGTCCCTCCTTCTTACCGGCTGGAAACACCATATATTTT	NA	TRBV27	TRBJ1-3	NA
CASSVDLAGGLQETQYF	TGTGCCAGCAGCGTAGATCTAGCGGGGGGACTCCAAGAGACCCAGTACTTC	NA	TRBV9	TRBJ2-5	TRBD2
CASSQEIGLSSGNTIYF	TGTGCCAGCAGCCAAGAGATCGGACTGTCCTCTGGAAACACCATATATTTT	NA	TRBV4-2	TRBJ1-3	NA
CASSSGGAVETQYF	TGTGCCAGCAGTAGCGGGGGGGCAGTGGAGACCCAGTACTTC	once	TRBV6-2/TRBV6-3	TRBJ2-5	TRBD2
CASSRGGAVSETQYF	TGTGCCAGCAGCCGAGGCGGTGCAGTCAGCGAGACCCAGTACTTC	few	TRBV5-6	TRBJ2-5	NA
CASSPTAGTGTYEQYF	TGTGCCAGCAGCCCAACGGCAGGGACAGGGACCTACGAGCAGTACTTC	few	TRBV7-3	TRBJ2-7	TRBD1
CASSAVAGGLYEQYF	TGTGCCAGTAGTGCCGTAGCGGGGGGGCTGTACGAGCAGTACTTC	NA	TRBV19	TRBJ2-7	TRBD2
CASSLDGRENTEAFF	TGTGCCAGCAGCTTAGATGGGCGAGAGAACACTGAAGCTTTCTTT	once	TRBV11-2	TRBJ1-1	NA
CASSSSTKVTEAFF	TGTGCCAGCTCATCTAGTACGAAGGTTACTGAAGCTTTCTTT	NA	TRBV18	TRBJ1-1	NA
CASSKGGGPGANVLTF	TGCGCCAGCAGCAAAGGGGGGGGGCCTGGGGCCAACGTCCTGACTTTC	NA	TRBV4-1	TRBJ2-6	NA
CAWQRGLELFF	TGTGCCTGGCAGCGCGGATTGGAGCTGTTTTTT	once	TRBV30	TRBJ2-2	NA
CASSLTQNTEAFF	TGTGCCAGCAGCCTCACACAGAACACTGAAGCTTTCTTT	NA	TRBV14	TRBJ1-1	NA
CASRGQGDYGYTF	TGTGCCAGCAGGGGACAGGGCGACTATGGCTACACCTTC	NA	TRBV11-2	TRBJ1-2	TRBD1
CASSLGDTIYF	TGTGCCAGCAGCTTAGGAGACACCATATATTTT	NA	TRBV7-9	TRBJ1-3	NA
CASSSVLGGGSPLHF	TGTGCCAGCAGTTCGGTTTTAGGGGGTGGTTCACCCCTCCACTTT	NA	TRBV28	TRBJ1-6	NA
CASSYSLGPPGGFF	TGTGCCAGCAGTTACTCGTTGGGCCCCCCCGGTGGGTTCTTC	NA	TRBV6-2/TRBV6-3	TRBJ2-1	NA
CASSFDRVRGYTF	TGTGCCAGCAGTTTTGACAGGGTTCGTGGCTACACCTTC	NA	TRBV28	TRBJ1-2	TRBD1
CAGKTGFGEKLFF	TGTGCCGGCAAGACAGGGTTTGGTGAAAAACTGTTTTTT	NA	TRBV6-5	TRBJ1-4	TRBD1
CASSSRLAGVGETQYF	TGTGCCAGCAGCTCACGACTAGCGGGGGTGGGGGAGACCCAGTACTTC	NA	TRBV7-2	TRBJ2-5	TRBD2
CASSYEGYTEAFF	TGTGCCAGCAGTTATGAGGGATACACTGAAGCTTTCTTT	NA	TRBV6-2/TRBV6-3	TRBJ1-1	NA
CASSVPGETQYF	TGTGCCAGCAGCGTTCCGGGGGAGACCCAGTACTTC	NA	TRBV5-4	TRBJ2-5	NA
CSASRAGGSNQPQHF	TGCAGTGCTAGTAGGGCAGGGGGTAGCAATCAGCCCCAGCATTTT	NA	TRBV20-1	TRBJ1-5	TRBD1
CASSPGLAAYNEQFF	TGTGCCAGCAGCCCAGGACTAGCAGCCTACAATGAGCAGTTCTTC	NA	TRBV6-2/TRBV6-3	TRBJ2-1	TRBD2
CASSERTGLSPLHF	TGTGCCAGCAGTGAAAGGACAGGGCTCTCACCCCTCCACTTT	NA	TRBV6-1	TRBJ1-6	TRBD1
CASRQGSMGEQYF	TGTGCCAGCAGGCAGGGTAGTATGGGCGAGCAGTACTTC	NA	TRBV6-5	TRBJ2-7	NA
CASSPFSGTGGSSGNTIYF	TGTGCCAGCAGCCCCTTCTCCGGGACAGGGGGGAGCTCTGGAAACACCATATATTTT	NA	TRBV7-6	TRBJ1-3	TRBD1
CASSSPRQGPYEQYF	TGTGCCAGCAGTTCCCCCCGACAGGGCCCCTACGAGCAGTACTTC	NA	TRBV6-5	TRBJ2-7	TRBD1
CASSPGRVGHGYTF	TGTGCCAGCTCACCAGGTCGTGTGGGCCATGGCTACACCTTC	NA	TRBV18	TRBJ1-2	NA
CASSLGRVSIGQPQHF	TGTGCCAGCAGCTTGGGCAGGGTCAGCATCGGTCAGCCCCAGCATTTT	NA	TRBV7-2	TRBJ1-5	NA
CASNRVTEYNEQFF	TGTGCCAGCAACAGGGTAACAGAGTACAATGAGCAGTTCTTC	NA	TRBV2	TRBJ2-1	NA
CATSRDRDRGREKLFF	TGTGCCACCAGCAGAGATCGGGACAGGGGGCGTGAAAAACTGTTTTTT	NA	TRBV15	TRBJ1-4	TRBD1
CASSTGVLAFF	TGTGCCAGCTCCACAGGGGTTCTAGCTTTCTTT	NA	TRBV18	TRBJ1-1	TRBD1
CASSWGQANTEAFF	TGTGCCAGCAGCTGGGGACAGGCGAACACTGAAGCTTTCTTT	NA	TRBV5-6	TRBJ1-1	TRBD1
CASSQNAGNLHEQYF	TGCGCCAGCAGCCAAAACGCAGGGAATCTCCACGAGCAGTACTTC	NA	TRBV4-1	TRBJ2-7	NA
CAWTRILLTEAFF	TGTGCCTGGACCAGGATCCTCCTCACTGAAGCTTTCTTT	NA	TRBV30	TRBJ1-1	NA
CASGRELYF	TGTGCCAGCGGGCGGGAACTGTACTTC	NA	TRBV2	TRBJ2-7	NA
CASSPNSGGPSDEQFF	TGTGCCAGCAGCCCAAATTCGGGGGGGCCGTCTGATGAGCAGTTCTTC	NA	TRBV7-3	TRBJ2-1	TRBD2
CASSPHPGVKSYNEQFF	TGTGCCAGCAGCCCCCACCCAGGGGTAAAATCCTACAATGAGCAGTTCTTC	NA	TRBV7-9	TRBJ2-1	NA
CASRGGDNEQFF	TGTGCCAGCAGGGGCGGGGACAATGAGCAGTTCTTC	NA	TRBV12-3/TRBV12-4	TRBJ2-1	NA
CASSSRQGWSEQYF	TGTGCCAGCTCATCTCGACAGGGTTGGAGCGAGCAGTACTTC	NA	TRBV18	TRBJ2-7	TRBD1
CASSASDRGQNEQFF	TGTGCCAGCAGCGCCTCGGACAGGGGGCAAAATGAGCAGTTCTTC	NA	TRBV28	TRBJ2-1	TRBD1
CASSVDGQGRTGELFF	TGTGCCAGCAGCGTAGATGGACAGGGGCGAACCGGGGAGCTGTTTTTT	NA	TRBV9	TRBJ2-2	TRBD1
CASSQDVSGGPYNEQFF	TGCGCCAGCAGCCAAGATGTCAGCGGGGGCCCCTACAATGAGCAGTTCTTC	NA	TRBV4-3	TRBJ2-1	TRBD2
CASSQGMISSGGAYEQYF	TGTGCCAGCAGCCAAGGGATGATCTCGAGCGGGGGGGCCTACGAGCAGTACTTC	NA	TRBV4-2	TRBJ2-7	TRBD2